There are a few counts of the clone carrying this TCR beta chain. Its antigen is not identified. The V end lost 2 bases, the J end lost 3 bases, and 13 bases lay between the germline ends. The CDR3 covers 15 residues. Germline CDR1 ENHRY, CDR2 SYGVKD. These data originate in a study of shared clonotypes between healthy human individuals. The wider study: Aged between 18 and 49, the donors were a couple of women and three men.

General study findings and limits: Richness estimates generally favored naive over memory subsets. Generation probability values for non-shared clonotypes were lower than those for clonotypes shared by all four donors.

CD45RO-negative cells were positively selected for CCR7, leaving out terminally differentiated effector memory CD45RA+ cells. Only Caucasian adults living in Nashville, Tennessee served as donors. Clones were read by immunoSEQ multiplex PCR, and TCRdb kept only the in-frame ones, dropping some. This sample has around 1,900,000 clones; 90% to 95% occur once, and the top ten carry about 1.6%. The receptor's source is a man younger than 35 in good health. Some clones in this sample may be carry-over from other donors' samples. The chain combines TRBV10-3 with TRBJ1-1; no definite D call. The sample comprised naive CD8+ T cells from PBMCs. CDR3 in amino acids: CAISEVGPMDTEAFF. The CDR3 DNA sequence: TGTGCCATCAGTGAGGTGGGCCCAATGGACACTGAAGCTTTCTTT.